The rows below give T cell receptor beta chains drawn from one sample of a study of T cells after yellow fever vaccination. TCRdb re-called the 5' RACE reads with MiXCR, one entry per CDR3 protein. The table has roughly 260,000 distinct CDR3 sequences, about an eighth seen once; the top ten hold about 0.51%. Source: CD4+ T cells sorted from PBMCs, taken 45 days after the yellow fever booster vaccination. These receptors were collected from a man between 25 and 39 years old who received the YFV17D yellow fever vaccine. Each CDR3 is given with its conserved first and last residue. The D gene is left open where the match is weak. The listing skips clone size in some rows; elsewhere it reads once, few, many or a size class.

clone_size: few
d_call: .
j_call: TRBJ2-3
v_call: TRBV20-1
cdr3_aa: CSAINILPGASTDTQYF
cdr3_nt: TGCAGTGCTATAAATATACTCCCGGGGGCTAGCACAGATACGCAGTATTTT

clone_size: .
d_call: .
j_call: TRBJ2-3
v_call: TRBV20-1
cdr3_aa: CSARGIRGTSTDTQYF
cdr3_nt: TGCAGTGCTAGAGGTATTAGGGGGACTAGCACAGATACGCAGTATTTT

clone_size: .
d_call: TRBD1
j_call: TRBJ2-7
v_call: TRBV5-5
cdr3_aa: CASSLGQGRGYEQYF
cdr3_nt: TGTGCCAGCAGCCTAGGACAGGGGAGAGGTTACGAGCAGTACTTC

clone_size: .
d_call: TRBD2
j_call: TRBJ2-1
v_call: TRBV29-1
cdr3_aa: CSVGSGKDEQFF
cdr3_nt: TGCAGCGTTGGTAGCGGGAAGGATGAGCAGTTCTTC

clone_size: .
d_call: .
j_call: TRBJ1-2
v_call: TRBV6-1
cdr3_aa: CASFGPGLSANYGYTF
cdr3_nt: TGTGCCAGCTTCGGCCCGGGACTATCAGCTAACTATGGCTACACCTTC

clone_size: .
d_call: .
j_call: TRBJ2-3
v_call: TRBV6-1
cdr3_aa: CATARGRTDTQYF
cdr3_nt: TGTGCCACGGCAAGGGGGAGAACAGATACGCAGTATTTT

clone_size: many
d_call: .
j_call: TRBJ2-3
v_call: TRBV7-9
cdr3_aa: CASTPGEDFTDTQYF
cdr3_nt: TGTGCCAGCACCCCTGGCGAGGATTTCACAGATACGCAGTATTTT

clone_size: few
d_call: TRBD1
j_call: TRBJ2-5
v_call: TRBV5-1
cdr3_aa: CASSSGQGRETQYF
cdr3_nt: TGCGCCAGCAGCTCGGGACAGGGGAGAGAGACCCAGTACTTC

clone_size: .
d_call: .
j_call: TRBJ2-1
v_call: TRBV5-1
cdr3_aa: CASSLMGSSGRGLGNEQFF
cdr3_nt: TGCGCCAGCAGCTTGATGGGTAGTAGCGGTCGAGGGTTGGGGAATGAGCAGTTCTTC

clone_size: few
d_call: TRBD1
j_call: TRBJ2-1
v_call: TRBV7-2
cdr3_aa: CASSYGQGLSSSYNEQFF
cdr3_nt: TGTGCCAGCAGCTACGGACAGGGCCTCTCGAGCTCCTACAATGAGCAGTTCTTC